The clone carrying this T cell receptor beta chain was counted a few times. Its specificity is unknown. The data originate from a study of blood T cells in healthy people across ages. The study, taken as a whole, reports: Donor CMV status was unknown, possibly confounding expanded clonotype changes.

PCR was performed a second time for about 7 to 12 cycles using a sample-barcoded 5' primer and a J-beta primer mix. Each CDR3 protein gets one entry after TCRdb re-called the 5' RACE reads with MiXCR. Among 1.5 million to 2 million distinct CDR3 sequences listed, 28% were seen once. The ends were cut back, 5 bases at V and 7 bases at J, with 14 bases in the middle. The CDR3 is 13 residues long. Germline CDR1 SGHAT, CDR2 FQNNGV. This receptor was obtained from a woman in her twenties or thirties in good health. Sequencing was carried out using blood. This sequence joins TRBV11-2 and TRBJ1-1; the D gene is possibly TRBD1 (5 bases). DNA of the CDR3: TGTGCCAGCAGCCTGATGAGGGGCGGTGAAGCTTTCTTT. Amino acid sequence: CASSLMRGGEAFF.